One sample yielded the 8 T cell receptor beta chains listed below, sequenced in a study of lymphopenia after photon versus proton radiotherapy. TCRdb's copy holds only in-frame clones and misses some; the assay was immunoSEQ multiplex PCR. Of about 40,000 clones in the sample, approximately 86% were seen once. The sample consisted of peripheral blood, taken from a patient treated with proton-based radiotherapy. Receptors originate from a woman in her seventies with pancreatic cancer. Some clones in this sample may be carry-over from other donors' samples.

This sequence joins TRBV6-5 and TRBJ1-5, with a weak D call TRBD1 (5 bases). This CDR3 has 14 residues. V was trimmed by 4 bases and J by 9 bases, leaving 16 bases between them. Per the germline V gene, CDR1 is MNHEY and CDR2 is SVGAGI. This CDR3 reads CASSLGGGGLPQHF. As DNA, the CDR3 is TGTGCCAGCAGTTTGGGGGGGGGAGGTTTGCCCCAGCATTTT.

The chain employs TRBV7-2 and TRBJ1-1; D unclear. V lost 3 bases, J lost 3 bases, and 14 bases lay in between. The CDR3 contains 15 residues. Per germline, CDR1 SGHTA and CDR2 FQGNSA. DNA of the CDR3: TGTGCCAGCAGCTTCCCAACAGTGATGGACACTGAAGCTTTCTTT. Translation gives CASSFPTVMDTEAFF. Supplemented by reference TRBV7-2 and TRBJ1-1, the full variable domain reads GAGVSQSPSNKVTEKGKDVELRCDPISGHTALYWYRQSLGQGLEFLIYFQGNSAPDKSGLPSDRFSAERTGGSVSTLTIQRTQQEDSAVYLCASSFPTVMDTEAFFGQGTRLTVV.

The rearrangement links TRBV5-4 to TRBJ1-2; D gene uncertain. The V end was cut by 4 bases, the J end by 0 bases, with 13 bases between. Germline V gene sequence: CDR1 SGHNT, CDR2 YYREEE (reference sequence). The CDR3 spans 15 residues. CDR3: CASSPGGRANYGYTF. The CDR3 nucleotides read TGTGCCAGCAGCCCAGGAGGACGGGCTAACTATGGCTACACCTTC. Together with reference TRBV5-4 and TRBJ1-2, the CDR3 gives the full variable domain: ETGVTQSPTHLIKTRGQQVTLRCSSQSGHNTVSWYQQALGQGPQFIFQYYREEENGRGNFPPRFSGLQFPNYSSELNVNALELDDSALYLCASSPGGRANYGYTFGSGTRLTVV.

The chain joins TRBV28 to TRBJ2-7; D gene ambiguous. From germline, CDR1 is MDHEN and CDR2 SYDVKM. V was clipped by 2 bases and J by 4 bases, with 12 bases between them. The length of the CDR3 is 14 residues. DNA of the CDR3: TGTGCCAGCAGTTTAGATCCTACAAAATACGAGCAGTACTTC. Amino acids: CASSLDPTKYEQYF.

The chain has TRBV7-2 and TRBJ2-1, with TRBD2 matching 11 bases. Germline V gene lookup returns CDR1 SGHTA and CDR2 FQGNSA. With V trimmed by 3 bases and J by 6 bases, 1 base remained unmatched. The CDR3 has 14 amino acids. CDR3 coding DNA: TGTGCCAGCAGCTTGCTAGCGGGAGGCAATGAGCAGTTCTTC. Protein: CASSLLAGGNEQFF.

The rearrangement links TRBV10-1 to TRBJ1-1; D remains ambiguous. Germline V gene lookup returns CDR1 WNHNN and CDR2 SYGVQD (reference sequence). V was pared by 5 bases and J by 1 base, with 8 bases between. This CDR3 has 13 residues. The CDR3 region has the DNA TGCGCCAGCAGTACGGACGCGAACACTGAAGCTTTCTTT. Translated, it gives CASSTDANTEAFF.

This chain joins TRBV7-9 and TRBJ2-2; tentatively, D is TRBD1 (5 bases). Between the trimmed V and J ends, which lost 6 bases and 6 bases, there was a span of 14 bases. In germline, CDR1 is SEHNR, CDR2 FQNEAQ (reference sequence). The CDR3 has 14 residues. This CDR3 reads CASRANQGSGELFF. The CDR3 coding sequence is TGTGCCAGCAGGGCCAATCAGGGTTCCGGGGAGCTGTTTTTT. The whole variable domain, filled in from reference TRBV7-9 and TRBJ2-2, reads DTGVSQNPRHKITKRGQNVTFRCDPISEHNRLYWYRQTLGQGPEFLTYFQNEAQLEKSRLLSDRFSAERPKGSFSTLEIQRTEQGDSAMYLCASRANQGSGELFFGEGSRLTVL.

The chain uses TRBV4-1 and TRBJ1-4; D is perhaps TRBD1 (6 bases). This CDR3 is 17 amino acids long. V dropped 5 bases and J dropped 3 bases, with 19 bases sitting between them. Germline-derived CDR1 and CDR2 are MGHRA and YSYEKL. Here the CDR3 reads CASSGGPRVNSNEKLFF. The CDR3 region has the DNA TGCGCCAGCAGCGGGGGGCCCAGGGTAAACTCTAATGAAAAACTGTTTTTT.